This T cell receptor beta chain derives from a study of blood T cell repertoires in COVID-19. Across the whole study: Some COVID-19 samples were acute and others convalescent; all came from the United States, Italy and Spain.

As originally analysed: Using reference gene primer amplification, nucleated cell counts were estimated. This table comes from immunoSEQ multiplex PCR, and its TCRdb copy is limited to in-frame clones, with some not included. V and J calls plus clone size are reproduced from that table; the DNA served to infer D and trimming. The table includes roughly 240,000 clones, 85% detected once. Concerning this clone: One junction end does not reproduce the germline sequence, and a read error may be involved.

There are 17 residues in the CDR3. Germline V gene sequence: CDR1 MNHEY, CDR2 SVGEGT. V usage is TRBV6-2 or TRBV6-3 and J usage is TRBJ1-1; D might be TRBD1 (5 bases). The sample was peripheral blood. The receptor was derived from a man in his forties or fifties with COVID-19, enrolled during active disease. CDR3 protein: CASSYTTGQFMNTEVFF. CDR3 DNA sequence: TGTGCCAGCAGTTATACAACAGGTCAATTCATGAACACTGAAGTTTTCTTT.